This paragraph reports one T cell receptor (beta chain). Its antigen is unknown. Qualities for individual bases were not recorded, and no much larger clone is one base off. The V and J ends are trimmed by 5 bases and 1 base, leaving 13 bases between them. From the cysteine up to the phenylalanine, the CDR3 has a length of 15 residues. The DNA shown is the 45-base CDR3, in frame from base 1. The germline V gene (reference sequence) yields SEHNR for CDR1 and FQNEAQ for CDR2. The immunoSEQ Assay was used to sequence TCRbeta CDR3 regions. After extraction, genomic DNA underwent amplification by bias-controlled multiplex PCR, followed by high-throughput sequencing. As for how the authors treated the data: Collapsing and filtering of sequences were performed to quantify the absolute abundance of each unique TCRbeta CDR3 region. T cell fraction was estimated by normalization of TCRbeta template counts to usable DNA, with usable DNA being measured through amplification of reference genes present in all nucleated cells. Repertoire TCRs were annotated as SARS-CoV-2-specific when V gene, CDR3 amino acid sequence and J gene were exactly matched to a known reactive TCR set. The reference SARS-CoV-2 TCR set was obtained from MIRA and was filtered for enrichment in COVID-19-positive ImmuneCODE repertoires, whereby public or cross-reactive TCRs were removed. Using the MIRA antigens, annotated TCRs were further analysed by specific ORF or by position within an ORF. Depth was the summed frequency of annotated unique rearrangements, while breadth was defined as annotated unique rearrangements over total unique productive rearrangements. Two-sided Wilcoxon rank-sum tests were used to compare TCR breadth between groups. TCRdb retrieved this table from immuneACCESS and kept in-frame rearrangements only. Not all clones are present; in checked studies, unresolved V genes account for under half, and no reason is known for the remainder. For V, J and clone size, that table is used; D and trimming come from the DNA. For this sample there are under 400,000 clones; roughly 87% appear just once. The ten largest clonotypes hold more than 3% of the sample.

The data were taken from a study of Ad26.COV2.S vaccination and SARS-CoV-2 variants (dated by TCRdb to about 2021). Concerning the study at large: Donors in the vaccine arm were drawn from COV1001, a phase I-IIa trial of Ad26.COV2.S in healthy adults that was multicentre, randomized, double-blind and placebo-controlled. Blinding of investigators to trial group allocation was maintained during experiments and outcome assessment. The TCR-sequenced set comprised about 32 samples: approximately 19 Ad26.COV2.S vaccine recipients, 5 placebo recipients and 8 SARS-CoV-2 convalescent individuals. Trial participants were randomized into five groups of five: low-dose or high-dose Ad26.COV2.S given once or twice, or placebo on both occasions. The specificity and breadth of SARS-CoV-2-reactive T cell receptors after Ad26.COV2.S vaccination were assessed by TCRbeta repertoire sequencing. Ad26.COV2.S was administered intramuscularly at a dose of 5x10^10 or 1x10^11 viral particles, either as one shot or as two shots given 56 days apart. What the work shows at the level of the full study, not this receptor alone: The authors noted that total T cell responses may have been underestimated by the TCR breadth and depth analyses. Compared with placebo recipients, Ad26.COV2.S recipients showed higher spike-specific TCR breadth (P = 0.0014). After vaccination, spike-specific CD8+ and CD4+ T cell responses were reported to show substantial breadth. Vaccine and placebo recipients had comparable non-spike TCR breadth, which fits with the vaccine containing only spike. The study was not powered for comparison of responses between vaccine doses or regimens.

The treatment or condition tag for this specimen amounts to: some 20 received Ad26.COV2.S at low or high dose, single or two shots; about 5 received placebo; per-sample allocation not given. Repertoires of vaccine and placebo recipients were sequenced from samples collected on day 63 after the first injection. In Cohort 1b, fewer than 30 adults aged 18-55 years were enrolled at a single site in Boston, USA, between 29 July and 7 August 2020. As a vaccine, Ad26.COV2.S was a replication-incompetent adenovirus type 26 vector that expressed a prefusion-stabilized SARS-CoV-2 spike protein derived from the original Wuhan strain.

The TCR originated in a person aged 18-65 years who received the Ad26.COV2.S COVID-19 vaccine or a placebo. The starting material was peripheral blood, obtained in a trial of Ad26.COV2.S vaccine versus placebo. The chain couples TRBV7-9 to TRBJ2-3; the D gene is possibly TRBD1 or TRBD2, each agreeing over 5 bases. The DNA sequence is given as TGTGCCAGCAGCCCCCGGGACGCGGGCACAGATACGCAGTATTTT. This codes for CASSPRDAGTDTQYF.